These 5 T cell receptor beta chains came from one sample sequenced in a study of cytomegalovirus exposure and HLA in healthy donors. PCR involved 60 Vbeta and 13 Jbeta primers. The data were produced by immunoSEQ multiplex PCR, yet TCRdb's version contains in-frame clones alone and is incomplete. The sample records around 41,000 clones, approximately 63% being singletons. Input material: PBMCs. The receptor source for this set is a man aged 35 to 55 in good health and CMV-seronegative.

This chain joins TRBV28 and TRBJ2-2; the D gene is possibly TRBD1 (6 bases). The germline V and J ends were trimmed by 6 bases and 4 bases, with 15 bases remaining between them. Germline CDR1 and CDR2: MDHEN and SYDVKM. The CDR3 sequence is 15 residues long. The CDR3 nucleotides are TGTGCCAGCAGCCTCCCCAGGGGTACCACCGGGGAGCTGTTTTTT. It specifies CASSLPRGTTGELFF.

This clone was seen more than once but under ten times. V and J are TRBV5-1 and TRBJ2-3; D is unclear. The germline V gene has CDR1 SGHRS and CDR2 YFSETQ. This CDR3 has 13 residues. V was trimmed by 1 base and J by 2 bases, leaving 5 bases between them. CDR3 DNA: TGCGCCAGCAGCTTGATCGTCACAGATACGCAGTATTTT. Protein: CASSLIVTDTQYF. The full variable domain, rest sourced from reference TRBV5-1 and TRBJ2-3, is KAGVTQTPRYLIKTRGQQVTLSCSPISGHRSVSWYQQTPGQGLQFLFEYFSETQRNKGNFPGRFSGRQFSNSRSEMNVSTLELGDSALYLCASSLIVTDTQYFGPGTRLTVL.

This clone has only one observation. J is TRBJ1-5 and V is TRBV30; 11 bases are shared with TRBD1. V was clipped by 4 bases and J by 2 bases; unmatched bases: 4. This CDR3 spans 15 amino acids. The germline CDR1 and CDR2 sequences are GTSNPN and SVGIG (reference sequence). CDR3 sequence: CAWNSGQGGNQPQHF. Written as DNA, the CDR3 is TGTGCCTGGAACTCGGGACAGGGGGGCAATCAGCCCCAGCATTTT.

J is TRBJ1-1 and V is TRBV4-1; TRBD1 might be the D (6 bases). CDR1 is MGHRA, CDR2 YSYEKL, per germline. Trimming pared 4 bases from V and 0 bases from J, leaving 12 bases between. CDR3 length: 15 residues. CDR3 loop: CASSPLGQLNTEAFF. Here the CDR3 DNA reads TGCGCCAGCAGCCCGCTGGGACAACTGAACACTGAAGCTTTCTTT.

The chain links TRBV6-1 to TRBJ2-7; 13 nucleotides agree with TRBD2. The V gene end was trimmed by 8 bases and the J gene end by 6 bases; junction bases not matched to a gene: 10. The CDR3 covers 15 residues. The germline CDR1 and CDR2 sequences are MNHNS and SASEGT. The CDR3 bases are TGTGCCAGCCATACAACTAGCGGGGGGGCCCTCGAGCAGTACTTC. Its protein product is CASHTTSGGALEQYF.